The next 9 T cell receptor beta chains were all read from a single sample in a study of cytomegalovirus exposure and HLA in healthy donors. Vbeta (60) and Jbeta (13) primers were used in the PCR. Sequencing was performed with immunoSEQ multiplex PCR; in TCRdb, only in-frame clones are kept and a portion is missing. This sample yields 150,000 to 200,000 clones, of which approximately 80% are seen a single time; around 7.7% belongs to the top ten. Specimen: PBMCs. The receptors come from a woman between 25 and 40 years old in good health and CMV-seropositive.

The rearrangement joins TRBV7-3 to TRBJ2-1; 8 bases are shared with TRBD2. This CDR3 spans 17 amino acids. The trim removed 5 bases at V and 0 bases at J, leaving 9 bases unmatched. Germline CDR1 is SGHTA and CDR2 is FQGTGA. CDR3 sequence: CASSPMEAGGSYNEQFF. The CDR3 DNA follows: TGTGCCAGCAGCCCCATGGAGGCGGGGGGCTCCTACAATGAGCAGTTCTTC.

This chain links TRBV7-3 with TRBJ1-1; TRBD1 is a possible D gene (5 bases). CDR3 length: 14 amino acids. Trimming removed 5 bases from V and 5 bases from J, with 15 bases in between. CDR1 SGHTA and CDR2 FQGTGA come from the germline V gene. CDR3 nucleotides: TGTGCCAGCAGCCCCGAGCCGGGGGGGACTGAAGCTTTCTTT. The encoded protein is CASSPEPGGTEAFF. Looking up the rest from reference TRBV7-3 and TRBJ1-1 gives the full variable domain: GAGVSQTPSNKVTEKGKYVELRCDPISGHTALYWYRQSLGQGPEFLIYFQGTGAADDSGLPNDRFFAVRPEGSVSTLKIQRTERGDSAVYLCASSPEPGGTEAFFGQGTRLTVV.

This clone was picked up many times. This sequence joins TRBV5-6 and TRBJ2-2; 8 positions match TRBD2. The CDR3 consists of 16 residues. The V and J ends lost 0 bases and 3 bases, in that order; junction bases with no gene match: 4. CDR1 is SGHDT and CDR2 is YYEEEE in the germline V gene. The CDR3 DNA sequence: TGTGCCAGCAGCTTGGGTCGGGGGGGATACACCGGGGAGCTGTTTTTT. It codes for CASSLGRGGYTGELFF.

The chain uses TRBV5-8 and TRBJ1-4; TRBD1 is a possible D gene (6 bases). From germline, CDR1 is SGHTS and CDR2 YDEGEE. This CDR3 is 17 amino acids long. V lost 4 bases and J 0 bases, leaving 16 bases between the germline ends. CDR3 protein: CASSRTGKRATNEKLFF. CDR3 nucleotides: TGTGCCAGCAGCCGTACAGGGAAGAGGGCAACTAATGAAAAACTGTTTTTT.

This chain uses TRBV27 with TRBJ1-2; no firm D call. The germline V gene has CDR1 MNHEY and CDR2 SMNVEV (reference sequence). Deletions cut 10 bases from V and 8 bases from J, with 14 bases between. CDR3 size: 11 residues. CDR3 protein: CATLEGNGYTF. The CDR3 DNA is TGTGCCACCCTGGAGGGTAACGGCTACACCTTC.

The chain carries TRBV7-6 and TRBJ2-7, with 9 nucleotides matching TRBD1. The trim removed 5 bases at V and 6 bases at J, leaving 8 bases unmatched. CDR3 length equals 14 residues. Germline V gene data show CDR1 as SGHVS and CDR2 as FNYEAQ. The CDR3 sequence is CASSLGTGPIEQYF. CDR3 sequence (DNA): TGTGCCAGCAGCCTCGGGACAGGGCCCATCGAGCAGTACTTC. The whole variable domain, filled in from reference TRBV7-6 and TRBJ2-7, reads GAGVSQSPRYKVTKRGQDVALRCDPISGHVSLYWYRQALGQGPEFLTYFNYEAQQDKSGLPNDRFSAERPEGSISTLTIQRTEQRDSAMYRCASSLGTGPIEQYFGPGTRLTVT.

The rearrangement joins TRBV9 to TRBJ2-7; weak D call: TRBD1 (6 bases). Germline V gene sequence: CDR1 SGDLS, CDR2 YYNGEE. The CDR3 contains 14 residues. Trimming stripped 4 bases from V and 5 bases from J, with 16 bases between. The DNA for the CDR3 is TGTGCCAGCAGCTCACAGCTACAGGGCGACGAGCAGTACTTC. Protein sequence: CASSSQLQGDEQYF.

J is TRBJ1-4 and V is TRBV5-5, with D uncertain. The V gene's germline CDR1 is SGHKS and CDR2 YYEKEE (reference sequence). CDR3 length: 13 residues. The V end was cut by 0 bases, the J end by 8 bases, with 8 bases between. CDR3 sequence (DNA): TGTGCCAGCAGCTTGGGGGGAGCCGAAAAACTGTTTTTT. It codes for CASSLGGAEKLFF.

The rearrangement links TRBV11-2 to TRBJ1-2, with D unclear. CDR1 is SGHAT, CDR2 FQNNGV, per germline. The ends were cut back, 4 bases at V and 3 bases at J, with 9 bases in the middle. The CDR3 has 13 residues. The CDR3 region is CASSSSRDYGYTF. The CDR3 coding sequence is TGTGCCAGCAGCTCGTCACGGGACTATGGCTACACCTTC.